This TCR beta chain originates from a study of T cells expressing NK-cell markers. The overall study: The study sequenced eight donors, seven HCMV-seropositive and one seronegative. Overall study findings and caveats: The contribution of dominant NKG2C+ clonotypes to CD8+ T cells in five to seven donors was about 1.0-7.0%.

Worth noting for this clonotype: The antigen is undetermined.

The CDR3 spans 15 residues. Germline-derived CDR1 and CDR2 are MNHNS and SASEGT. TCRdb reprocessed the 5' RACE reads, with one entry per CDR3 protein and no DNA. The sample totals some 450,000 distinct CDR3 sequences. Sequenced material: blood T cells: a sorted CD56 or NKG2C T cell subset, CD4+ or CD8+ T cells, or bulk PBMC T cells (not recorded which). The chain joins TRBV6-1 to TRBJ2-7; TCRdb names TRBD1, which stays unverified in the absence of DNA. The sequence was collected from a woman between 18 and 75 years old in good health. CDR3 residues: CASSPTGTGLYEQYF.